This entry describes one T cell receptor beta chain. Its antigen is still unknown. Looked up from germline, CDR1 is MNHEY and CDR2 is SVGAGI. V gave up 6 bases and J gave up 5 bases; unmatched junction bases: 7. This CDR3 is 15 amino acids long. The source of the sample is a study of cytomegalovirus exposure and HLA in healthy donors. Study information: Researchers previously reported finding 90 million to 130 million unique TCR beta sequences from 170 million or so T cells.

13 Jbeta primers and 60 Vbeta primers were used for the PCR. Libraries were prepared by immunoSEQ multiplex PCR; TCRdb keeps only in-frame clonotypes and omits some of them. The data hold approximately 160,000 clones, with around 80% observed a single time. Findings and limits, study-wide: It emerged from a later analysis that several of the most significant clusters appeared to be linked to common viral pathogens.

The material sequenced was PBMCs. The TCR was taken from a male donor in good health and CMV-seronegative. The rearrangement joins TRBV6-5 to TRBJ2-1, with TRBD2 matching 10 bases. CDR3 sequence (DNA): TGTGCCAGCAGATCTTTAGCGGGGGGCAACAATGAGCAGTTCTTC. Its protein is CASRSLAGGNNEQFF.